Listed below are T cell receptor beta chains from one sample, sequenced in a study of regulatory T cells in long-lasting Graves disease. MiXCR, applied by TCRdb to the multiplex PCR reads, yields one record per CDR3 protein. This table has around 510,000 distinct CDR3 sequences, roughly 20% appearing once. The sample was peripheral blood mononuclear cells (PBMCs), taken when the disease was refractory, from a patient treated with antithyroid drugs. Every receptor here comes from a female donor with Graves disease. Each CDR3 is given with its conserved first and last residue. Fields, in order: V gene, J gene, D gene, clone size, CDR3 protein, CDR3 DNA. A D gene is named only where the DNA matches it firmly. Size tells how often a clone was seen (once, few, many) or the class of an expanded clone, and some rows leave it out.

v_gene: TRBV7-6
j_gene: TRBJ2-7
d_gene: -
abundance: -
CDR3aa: CASSPYRDSPYEQYF
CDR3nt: TGTGCCAGCAGCCCCTACCGGGACTCTCCCTACGAGCAGTACTTC

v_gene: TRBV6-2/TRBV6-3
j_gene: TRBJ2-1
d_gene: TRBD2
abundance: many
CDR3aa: CASSLLTGLVAYNEQFF
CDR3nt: TGTGCCAGCAGTTTGCTCACCGGACTAGTAGCCTACAATGAGCAGTTCTTC

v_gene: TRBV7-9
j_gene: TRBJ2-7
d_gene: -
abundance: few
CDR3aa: CASSLVRGSPSWDEQYF
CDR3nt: TGTGCCAGCAGCTTAGTACGGGGGAGCCCTAGCTGGGACGAGCAGTACTTC

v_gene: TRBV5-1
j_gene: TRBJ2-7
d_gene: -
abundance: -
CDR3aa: CASSLALGRRYEQYF
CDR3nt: TGCGCCAGCAGCTTGGCTCTAGGCCGACGCTACGAGCAGTACTTC

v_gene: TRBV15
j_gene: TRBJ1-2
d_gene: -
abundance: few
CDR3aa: CATSRGDGYTF
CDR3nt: TGTGCCACCAGCAGAGGGGATGGCTACACCTTC

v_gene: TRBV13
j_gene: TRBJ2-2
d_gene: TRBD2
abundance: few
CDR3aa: CASSLWTSWPGELFF
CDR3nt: TGTGCCAGCAGCCTATGGACTAGCTGGCCCGGGGAGCTGTTTTTT

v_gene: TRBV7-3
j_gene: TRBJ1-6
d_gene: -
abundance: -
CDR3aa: CASSFDRLGPLHF
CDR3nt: TGTGCCAGCAGCTTCGACCGGTTAGGACCCCTCCACTTT

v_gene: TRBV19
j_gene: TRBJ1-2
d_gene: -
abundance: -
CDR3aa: CASSIWENSGYTF
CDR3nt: TGTGCCAGTAGTATTTGGGAGAATAGCGGCTACACCTTC

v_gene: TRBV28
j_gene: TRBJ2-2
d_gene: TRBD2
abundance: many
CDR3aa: CASSSRTSADTGELFF
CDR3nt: TGTGCCAGCAGTTCTCGGACTAGCGCGGACACCGGGGAGCTGTTTTTT

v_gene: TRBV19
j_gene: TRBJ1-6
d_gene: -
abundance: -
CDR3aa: CASSMVEASPLHF
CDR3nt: TGTGCCAGTAGTATGGTAGAAGCCTCACCCCTCCACTTT

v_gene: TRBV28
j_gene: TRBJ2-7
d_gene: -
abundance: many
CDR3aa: CASTASSYEQYF
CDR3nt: TGTGCCAGCACTGCGAGCTCCTACGAGCAGTACTTC

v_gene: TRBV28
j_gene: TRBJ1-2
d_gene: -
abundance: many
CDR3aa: CASSSGRGQVYGYTF
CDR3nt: TGTGCCAGCAGTTCGGGGAGGGGCCAGGTTTATGGCTACACCTTC

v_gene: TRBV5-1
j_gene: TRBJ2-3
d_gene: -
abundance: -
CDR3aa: CASSLAFRERSTDTQYF
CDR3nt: TGCGCCAGCAGCTTGGCTTTCCGGGAGCGGAGCACAGATACGCAGTATTTT

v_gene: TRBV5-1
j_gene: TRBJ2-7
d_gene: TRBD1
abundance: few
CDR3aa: CASSHRDSSYEQYF
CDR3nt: TGCGCCAGCAGCCACCGGGACAGTTCCTACGAGCAGTACTTC

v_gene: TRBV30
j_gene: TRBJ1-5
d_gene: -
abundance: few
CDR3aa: CAWNSGVQPQHF
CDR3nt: TGTGCCTGGAACTCGGGTGTTCAGCCCCAGCATTTT

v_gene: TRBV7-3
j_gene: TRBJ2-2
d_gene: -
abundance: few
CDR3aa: CASSLMSLEGRRRTNTGELFF
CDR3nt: TGTGCCAGCAGCTTAATGTCTTTAGAAGGGCGCAGGAGGACGAACACCGGGGAGCTGTTTTTT

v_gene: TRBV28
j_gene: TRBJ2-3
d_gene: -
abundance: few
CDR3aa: CASNPGPGRDTQYF
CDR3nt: TGTGCCAGCAACCCCGGCCCGGGCAGAGATACGCAGTATTTT

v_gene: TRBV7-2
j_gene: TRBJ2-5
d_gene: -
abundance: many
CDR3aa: CASSMVGGETQYF
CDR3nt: TGTGCCAGCAGCATGGTGGGGGGAGAGACCCAGTACTTC

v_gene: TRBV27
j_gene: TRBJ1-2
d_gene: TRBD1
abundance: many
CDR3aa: CASRGQGSYGYTF
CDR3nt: TGTGCCAGCAGGGGACAGGGGAGCTATGGCTACACCTTC

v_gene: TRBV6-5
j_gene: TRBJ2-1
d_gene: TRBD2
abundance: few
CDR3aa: CASSSRTSGPSSYNEQFF
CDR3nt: TGTGCCAGCAGTTCGAGGACTAGCGGTCCCTCCTCCTACAATGAGCAGTTCTTC

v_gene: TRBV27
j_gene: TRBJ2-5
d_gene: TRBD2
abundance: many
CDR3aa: CASSLSLLAEETQYF
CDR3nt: TGTGCCAGCAGTTTATCGCTCCTAGCGGAAGAGACCCAGTACTTC

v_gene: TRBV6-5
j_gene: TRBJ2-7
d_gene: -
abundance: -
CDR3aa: CASSYSIERGDYEQYF
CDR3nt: TGTGCCAGCAGTTACTCCATCGAGAGGGGAGATTACGAGCAGTACTTC

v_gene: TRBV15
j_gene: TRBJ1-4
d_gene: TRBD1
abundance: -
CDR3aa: CATSSGTGTTNEKLFF
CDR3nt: TGTGCCACCAGCAGCGGGACAGGTACAACTAATGAAAAACTGTTTTTT

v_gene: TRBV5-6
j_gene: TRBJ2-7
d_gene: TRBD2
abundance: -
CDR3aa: CASSISGSGYEQYF
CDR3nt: TGTGCCAGCAGCATTAGCGGGAGTGGGTACGAGCAGTACTTC

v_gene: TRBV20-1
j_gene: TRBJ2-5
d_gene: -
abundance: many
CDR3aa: CSASMEQETQYF
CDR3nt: TGCAGTGCTAGTATGGAGCAAGAGACCCAGTACTTC

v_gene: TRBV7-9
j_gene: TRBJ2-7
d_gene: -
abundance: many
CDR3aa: CASSRQGRPPKNEQYF
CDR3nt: TGTGCCAGCAGCCGCCAGGGCAGGCCGCCTAAGAACGAGCAGTACTTC

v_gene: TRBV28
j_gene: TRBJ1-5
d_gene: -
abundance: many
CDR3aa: CASRGAGGGNQPQHF
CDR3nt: TGTGCCAGCAGGGGGGCTGGAGGCGGCAATCAGCCCCAGCATTTT

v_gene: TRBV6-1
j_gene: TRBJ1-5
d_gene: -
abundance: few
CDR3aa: CASSEAGYSNQPQHF
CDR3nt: TGTGCCAGCAGTGAAGCGGGGTATAGCAATCAGCCCCAGCATTTT

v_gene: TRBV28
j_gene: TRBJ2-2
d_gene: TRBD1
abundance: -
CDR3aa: CASSSTGDLYTGELFF
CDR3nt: TGTGCCAGCAGTTCCACAGGGGACCTTTACACCGGGGAGCTGTTTTTT

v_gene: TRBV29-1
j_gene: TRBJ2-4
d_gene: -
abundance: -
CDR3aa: CSVQGGSIAKNIQYF
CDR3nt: TGCAGCGTCCAAGGAGGGTCGATAGCCAAAAACATTCAGTACTTC

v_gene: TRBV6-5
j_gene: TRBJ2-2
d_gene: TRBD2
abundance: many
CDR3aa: CASSYQREFVVGELFF
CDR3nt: TGTGCCAGCAGTTACCAGCGGGAGTTTGTAGTCGGGGAGCTGTTTTTT

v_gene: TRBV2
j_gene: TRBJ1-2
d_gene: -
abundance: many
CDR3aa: CASGDHGDGYTF
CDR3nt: TGTGCCAGCGGGGACCATGGGGATGGCTACACCTTC